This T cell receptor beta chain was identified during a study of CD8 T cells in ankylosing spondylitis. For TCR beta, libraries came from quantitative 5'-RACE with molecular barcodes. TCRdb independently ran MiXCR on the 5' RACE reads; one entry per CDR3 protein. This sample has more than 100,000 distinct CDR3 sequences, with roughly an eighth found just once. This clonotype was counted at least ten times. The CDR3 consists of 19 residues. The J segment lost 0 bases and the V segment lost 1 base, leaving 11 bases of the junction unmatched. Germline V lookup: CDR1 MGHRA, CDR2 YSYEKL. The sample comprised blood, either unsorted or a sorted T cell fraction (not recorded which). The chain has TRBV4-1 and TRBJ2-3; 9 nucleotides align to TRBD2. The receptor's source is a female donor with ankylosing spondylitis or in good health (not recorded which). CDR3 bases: TGCGCCAGCAGCCAAGGAAGATCCTTTAGCGGGAGAAGCACAGATACGCAGTATTTT. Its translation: CASSQGRSFSGRSTDTQYF.